This T cell receptor (beta chain) was found in a study of CD8 T cells in ankylosing spondylitis. Notes on the study in general: Reports of some motif variants in reactive arthritis synovial fluid and blood predate this one. Those disease-linked clones were CD8+; they were also relatively rare in peripheral blood.

CDR1 is SSHAT and CDR2 is FNYEAQ in the germline V gene (reference sequence). The CDR3 spans 15 residues. This clonotype appeared many times. Its antigen is undetermined. An end of the junction does not agree with germline; a read error may underlie this. Via MiXCR, TCRdb re-called the 5' RACE reads, giving one row per CDR3 protein. The sample consists of about 250,000 distinct CDR3 sequences, roughly 8% of them appearing once. This TCR came from a female donor with ankylosing spondylitis or in good health (not recorded which). The chain has TRBV7-7 and TRBJ2-5; 9 nucleotides match TRBD1. Sequencing input: blood, either unsorted or a sorted T cell fraction (not recorded which). In DNA, the CDR3 is TGTGCTAGCAGTTTCCGGACAGGGGCAAAAGAGACCCAGTACTTC. Its translation is CASSFRTGAKETQYF.